This T cell receptor beta chain was recovered during a study of blood T cells in healthy people across ages. Study in general: There was about one barcoded beta molecule captured by template switching per two T cells.

V was pared by 5 bases and J by 8 bases, with 13 bases between. Germline V gene data show CDR1 as SEHNR and CDR2 as FQNEAQ (reference sequence). The CDR3 is 13 amino acids. For the second PCR, which ran for 7 to 11 cycles, a sample-barcoded 5' primer and a J-beta primer mix were used. Each TCR beta cDNA got a 12-nucleotide random molecular identifier. TCRdb independently ran MiXCR on the 5' RACE reads; one entry per CDR3 protein. The table has roughly 800,000 distinct CDR3 sequences, 20% to 25% seen once. This sample was shared with a second study, whose subject was T cells of mothers and their children.

Specimen: blood. The gene calls are TRBV7-9 and TRBJ2-1; D remains unclear. This sequence was found in a boy between 10 and 17 years old in good health. CDR3 bases: TGTGCCAGCAGCCCCAGAGCCCTCGATGAGCAGTTCTTC. Translated: CASSPRALDEQFF.